The following is a T cell receptor beta chain sequence with its context. This sample is part of a study of blood T cell repertoires in COVID-19. Study at large: Samples came from the United States, Italy and Spain, spanning acute and convalescent COVID-19. T cells, B-cell-depleted T cells, or PBMCs provided the cDNA or gDNA that served as material.

In the original processing: Estimation of nucleated cell counts relied on the amplification of reference gene primers. The assay was immunoSEQ multiplex PCR, and TCRdb's table has in-frame clones only and misses some. V and J calls and clone size come straight from that table; D and trimming were deduced from the DNA. The table shows approximately 71,000 clones, with approximately 85% occurring only once. The CDR3 is 16 residues long. V was shortened by 7 bases and J by 0 bases, with 18 bases between the two germline ends. Per the germline V gene, CDR1 is MGHRA and CDR2 is YSYEKL. This receptor was taken from a human donor in a cohort sampled during active COVID-19. This rearrangement joins TRBV4-1 to TRBJ1-1, with D maybe TRBD1 (6 bases). Specimen: peripheral blood. CDR3 DNA sequence: TGCGCCAGCACCTTACAGGGTACAGGTTTGAACACTGAAGCTTTCTTT. Protein product: CASTLQGTGLNTEAFF.